The 26 T cell receptor beta chains presented below share a single source sample, sequenced in a study of blood T cells in healthy people across ages. Alongside a J-beta primer mix, a sample-barcoded 5' primer served in a second PCR lasting about 7 to 12 cycles. TCRdb independently ran MiXCR on the 5' RACE reads; one entry per CDR3 protein. The repertoire holds 850,000 to 1,300,000 distinct CDR3 sequences, with 45% as singletons. The source material was blood. These receptors all come from an older woman in good health.

V and J are TRBV14 and TRBJ2-7; tentatively, D is TRBD2 (5 bases). This CDR3 spans 16 amino acids. V was pared by 7 bases and J by 2 bases, with 21 bases between. CDR1 is SGHDN, CDR2 FVKESK, per germline. CDR3 in amino acids: CASIPARAGTAYEQYF. The CDR3 nucleotides are TGTGCCAGCATCCCCGCAAGGGCGGGTACAGCCTACGAGCAGTACTTC.

The rearrangement joins TRBV12-3 or TRBV12-4 to TRBJ2-5, with TRBD1 as a possible D gene (5 bases). The CDR3 runs 13 residues. The V gene lost 5 bases and the J gene lost 1 base, with 8 bases spanning the gap. As DNA, the CDR3 is TGTGCCAGCAGTAAGGACACCCAAGAGACCCAGTACTTC. It codes for CASSKDTQETQYF.

This chain connects TRBV29-1 to TRBJ2-4, with D perhaps TRBD1 (6 bases). The J call is uncertain, as TRBJ2-7 better fits the DNA end. In germline, CDR1 is SQVTM, CDR2 ANQGSEA. CDR3 length: 14 amino acids. The CDR3 nucleotides read TGCAGCGTAGTAATCTGGGACACCGAAGACGAGCAGTACTTC. It encodes CSVVIWDTEDEQYF.

This clonotype has only a few counts. The J gene is TRBJ2-1, the V gene TRBV12-3 or TRBV12-4; possibly TRBD2 for D (5 bases). V was shortened by 6 bases and J by 3 bases, with 15 bases between the two germline ends. The CDR3 covers 15 residues. The CDR3 DNA follows: TGTGCCAGCAGCTTGGGGAGCTTCTTCTACAATGAGCAGTTCTTC. This codes for CASSLGSFFYNEQFF.

This sequence joins TRBV2 and TRBJ2-5; 8 nucleotides agree with TRBD1. Per germline, CDR1 SNHLY and CDR2 FYNNEI. After removal of 8 bases from V and 4 bases from J, the junction contained 3 bases not matched to a gene. This CDR3 has 12 amino acids. The CDR3 loop is CASLGTGETQYF. CDR3 nucleotides: TGTGCCAGCTTGGGGACAGGAGAGACCCAGTACTTC.

The V gene is TRBV7-2, the J gene TRBJ2-5, with D maybe TRBD1 (5 bases). This CDR3 spans 19 amino acids. CDR1 and CDR2 from the germline V gene are SGHTA and FQGNSA. The germline V and J ends were trimmed by 3 bases and 5 bases, with 28 bases remaining between them. The CDR3 DNA reads as TGTGCCAGCAGCTTGAGGCAGAAGGTGGCAGCCCCAGGGCGGGAGACCCAGTACTTC. This sequence encodes CASSLRQKVAAPGRETQYF.

The V call is TRBV5-1, the J call TRBJ1-1, with unresolved D. The V end was cut by 2 bases, the J end by 3 bases, with 11 bases between. The V gene's germline CDR1 is SGHRS and CDR2 YFSETQ. The CDR3 contains 14 residues. The CDR3 loop is CASSFGDGYTEAFF. As DNA, the CDR3 is TGCGCCAGCAGCTTTGGAGACGGATACACTGAAGCTTTCTTT.

In its sample, this clonotype was seen a few times. The chain links TRBV6-5 to TRBJ2-1, with TRBD2 as a possible D gene (6 bases). Germline CDR1 and CDR2: MNHEY and SVGAGI. Trimming took off 0 bases at V and 7 bases at J, with 16 bases between the two ends. This CDR3 comprises 16 residues. CDR3 sequence: CASSYSGKVAVNEQFF. The CDR3 DNA sequence: TGTGCCAGCAGTTACTCGGGGAAGGTAGCGGTAAATGAGCAGTTCTTC.

A word on this clonotype: Its ends do not fully match the called genes, so a read error is possible. V is TRBV11-2 and J is TRBJ2-7, with TRBD1 as a possible D gene (5 bases). The length of the CDR3 is 13 residues. Germline values: CDR1 SGHAT, CDR2 FQNNGV. CDR3 in DNA: TGTGCCAGCAGTAGGGGCCGCTCCTACGGGCAGTACTTC. Protein sequence: CASSRGRSYGQYF.

V gene TRBV24-1 combines with J gene TRBJ2-1; D is unresolved. The length of the CDR3 is 14 residues. Trimming removed 0 bases at V and 4 bases at J, with 6 bases between. Germline V gives CDR1 KGHDR, CDR2 SFDVKD. CDR3 sequence reads: CATSDLGPYNEQFF. CDR3 nucleotide sequence: TGTGCCACCAGTGATTTGGGTCCTTACAATGAGCAGTTCTTC.

The chain has TRBV10-3 and TRBJ2-1; 8 positions agree with TRBD1. With the DNA end fitting TRBJ2-7 better, the J assignment may be wrong. The germline CDR1 and CDR2 sequences are ENHRY and SYGVKD. The CDR3 has 16 amino acids. In nucleotides, the CDR3 is TGTGCCATCAGCATCCAGGGGGCCCAAACCTACAATGAGCAGTACTTC. Translating gives CAISIQGAQTYNEQYF.

A note on this clonotype: A read error may produce the germline difference seen at one junction end. This chain links TRBV12-3 or TRBV12-4 with TRBJ2-1, with 10 bases matching TRBD2. CDR3 length: 15 amino acids. CDR3 residues: CTSSPRTSGNNEQFF. The CDR3 DNA sequence: TGTACCAGCAGCCCCAGGACTAGCGGTAACAATGAGCAGTTCTTC.

DNA of the CDR3: TGTGCCAGCAGTTACTCGAACAACTATGGCTACACCTTC. Amino acids: CASSYSNNYGYTF. The chain recombines TRBV6-5 with TRBJ1-2; no clear D. The CDR3 extends over 13 amino acids. Germline-derived CDR1 and CDR2 are MNHEY and SVGAGI. The germline V and J ends were trimmed by 0 bases and 2 bases, with 4 bases remaining between them.

The chain employs TRBV2 and TRBJ2-1; D is unresolved. The germline V and J ends were trimmed by 0 bases and 10 bases, with 4 bases remaining between them. This CDR3 has 11 amino acids. Germline CDR1 SNHLY, CDR2 FYNNEI. The CDR3, as DNA: TGTGCCAGCAGTGAAGCGGACGAGCAGTTCTTC. Its translation is CASSEADEQFF.

This clonotype was observed a handful of times. The chain carries TRBV20-1 and TRBJ2-1, with D possibly TRBD2 on 6 matching bases. V shed 2 bases and J shed 3 bases, with 23 bases lying between them. Germline V gene lookup returns CDR1 DFQATT and CDR2 SNEGSKA (reference sequence). CDR3 length: 18 amino acids. CDR3 DNA: TGCAGTGCTAGATCTCCGTCCGGGACTCTGCGGGGCTACAATGAGCAGTTCTTC. Its protein is CSARSPSGTLRGYNEQFF.

V is TRBV11-2 and J is TRBJ2-4; 7 bases match TRBD1. This CDR3 has 15 amino acids. Germline CDR1 is SGHAT and CDR2 is FQNNGV. Trimming cost V 6 bases and J 13 bases; bases outside gene matches: 18. Written as DNA, the CDR3 is TGTGCCAGCAGACGACCCGGGACAGTCTCCTGGGCGCAGTACTTC. This sequence encodes CASRRPGTVSWAQYF.

This clonotype appeared a few times. The CDR3 nucleotides are TGTGCCAGCAGTTTATTTGCGGGAGAGTTGCCCTACGAGCAGTTCTTC. This sequence encodes CASSLFAGELPYEQFF. The J gene is TRBJ2-1, the V gene TRBV27, with 7 bases fitting TRBD2. Trimming removed 1 base from V and 10 bases from J; junction bases left unmatched: 13. Germline values: CDR1 MNHEY, CDR2 SMNVEV (reference sequence). The CDR3 has 16 residues.

This clonotype has a handful of counts. The chain combines TRBV10-3 with TRBJ2-1; D unclear. Trimming cost V 4 bases and J 7 bases, with 11 bases left between them. The CDR3 runs to 13 residues. The V gene's germline CDR1 is ENHRY and CDR2 SYGVKD. Here the CDR3 DNA reads TGTGCCATCAGTGGGACCACTCGGAATGAGCAGTTCTTC. As protein: CAISGTTRNEQFF.

The CDR3 loop is CASSYSGTGGIYGYTF. The CDR3 nucleotides read TGTGCCAGCAGTTACAGTGGGACAGGGGGTATCTATGGCTACACCTTC. J is TRBJ1-2 and V is TRBV6-6; 11 bases align to TRBD1. The CDR3 loop spans 16 amino acids. Trimming took 2 bases from V and 4 from J; bases not matched to a gene: 6. Germline assignment: CDR1 MNHNY and CDR2 SVGAGI (reference sequence).

The rearrangement uses TRBV12-3 or TRBV12-4 and TRBJ2-1; 9 positions agree with TRBD1. The CDR3 consists of 16 residues. J lost 3 bases, V lost 2 bases, and 5 bases had no gene match. The CDR3 sequence: CASSLYSGQGYNEQFF. CDR3 DNA: TGTGCCAGCAGTTTATATTCGGGACAGGGCTACAATGAGCAGTTCTTC.

This clonotype turned up a few times. The chain employs TRBV12-3 or TRBV12-4 and TRBJ2-1; TRBD2 aligns across 8 bases. The CDR3 extends over 15 amino acids. V dropped 3 bases and J dropped 6; count of bases not matched to a gene: 7. The CDR3 loop is CASSLGAGVGNEQFF. CDR3 in DNA: TGTGCCAGCAGTTTGGGAGCGGGAGTAGGCAATGAGCAGTTCTTC.

On this clonotype: A much larger clone sits a single nucleotide away, making a read error possible. This chain uses TRBV29-1 with TRBJ2-1, with D possibly being TRBD1 or TRBD2 (6 bases each). The CDR3 consists of 14 residues. V was trimmed by 1 base and J by 8 bases, leaving 15 bases between them. From germline, CDR1 is SQVTM and CDR2 ANQGSEA. This CDR3 reads CSVEGCRGADEQFF. CDR3 sequence (DNA): TGCAGCGTTGAAGGGTGTAGGGGGGCGGATGAGCAGTTCTTC.

V usage is TRBV27 and J usage is TRBJ1-2; TRBD1 might be the D (6 bases). Germline CDR1 reads MNHEY; CDR2 reads SMNVEV (reference sequence). The CDR3 consists of 13 residues. Deletions cut 9 bases from V and 7 bases from J, with 18 bases between. In nucleotides, the CDR3 is TGTGCCAGTGGCCCGGGGGGGGCGATTGGCTACACCTTC. Its translation: CASGPGGAIGYTF.

J is TRBJ2-3 and V is TRBV5-1; 8 bases fit TRBD2. CDR1 SGHRS and CDR2 YFSETQ come from the germline V gene. The V and J ends lost 5 bases and 3 bases, in that order; junction bases with no gene match: 23. The CDR3 totals 20 residues. The CDR3 sequence: CASSWPTETGTRVGTDTQYF. For the CDR3, the DNA is TGCGCCAGCAGTTGGCCTACAGAGACCGGGACTAGAGTTGGGACAGATACGCAGTATTTT.

The chain is built from TRBV28 and TRBJ1-6; D uncertain. The germline gives CDR1 MDHEN, CDR2 SYDVKM. The CDR3 loop spans 12 amino acids. The V end lost 2 bases, the J end lost 12 bases, and 8 bases lay between the germline ends. The CDR3 DNA follows: TGTGCCAGCAGTTTACCCCGTGAACCCCTCCACTTT. Protein sequence: CASSLPREPLHF.

The genes are TRBV5-1 and TRBJ2-1, with D maybe TRBD2 (5 bases). There are 14 residues in the CDR3. The V and J ends lost 0 bases and 8 bases respectively, with 12 bases between them. Per the germline V gene, CDR1 is SGHRS and CDR2 is YFSETQ. CDR3 nucleotide sequence: TGCGCCAGCAGCTTGGTTTCAGGAGGAGATGAGCAGTTCTTC. Residues: CASSLVSGGDEQFF. The whole variable domain, filled in from reference TRBV5-1 and TRBJ2-1, reads KAGVTQTPRYLIKTRGQQVTLSCSPISGHRSVSWYQQTPGQGLQFLFEYFSETQRNKGNFPGRFSGRQFSNSRSEMNVSTLELGDSALYLCASSLVSGGDEQFFGPGTRLTVL.